The 6 T cell receptor beta chains given below trace back to one sample, sequenced in a study of tumor-infiltrating lymphocytes in primary liver carcinoma. TCR beta cDNA came from about 0.45 ug total RNA, primed with a constant-region primer. Three nested multiplex PCR rounds, a slightly modified ARM-PCR method, built the TCR beta libraries. Forward primers for TRBV1-TRBV30 and a C-beta reverse primer served the first two PCR rounds, at around 9 cycles each. TCRdb re-called the multiplex PCR reads through MiXCR, storing one row per CDR3 protein. This sample yields around 100,000 distinct CDR3 sequences, of which around 71% are seen a single time; 10% to 15% belongs to the top ten. The source material, roughly 18-33 mg of unsorted bulk tissue, was used to co-extract RNA and DNA. Sequencing was performed on liver tumor tissue from sampling region 2. The subset is: tumor region T2, inferior pole. The receptors derive from a woman aged 60-75 years with primary liver carcinoma and hepatitis B virus infection.

The rearrangement links TRBV28 to TRBJ2-7, with TRBD2 matching 12 bases. CDR3 size: 17 residues. Germline CDR1 reads MDHEN; CDR2 reads SYDVKM. Losses at the gene ends were 3 bases for V and 5 bases for J; bases not matched to a gene: 11. CDR3 residues: CASSLRTSGTRVHEQYF. The DNA of the CDR3 is TGTGCCAGCAGTTTGAGGACTAGCGGGACGAGAGTCCACGAGCAGTACTTC.

This clonotype was observed once. The CDR3 does not end in the conserved phenylalanine or tryptophan, so this is likely a read error. The chain employs TRBV6-1 and TRBJ2-7; D uncertain. V gave up 11 bases and J gave up 2 bases, with 10 bases separating them. This CDR3 region has 11 residues. CDR1 and CDR2 from the germline V gene are MNHNS and SASEGT. The CDR3 here is CASHKTYEQYL. The CDR3 DNA is TGTGCCTCCCATAAGACCTACGAGCAGTACCTC.

At least ten counts were recorded for this clonotype. The DNA for the CDR3 is TGTGCCAGCAGTTTAGGAGGCTCCTACGAGCAGTACTTC. This translates into CASSLGGSYEQYF. The J gene is TRBJ2-7, the V gene TRBV12-3 or TRBV12-4; D is uncertain. The CDR3 loop spans 13 amino acids. Trimming cost V 1 base and J 0 bases, with 4 bases left between them.

The chain joins TRBV28 to TRBJ2-1; no clear D gene. This CDR3 has 12 amino acids. V was cut by 0 bases and J by 10 bases, with 7 bases left in between. CDR1 and CDR2 (germline): MDHEN, SYDVKM. CDR3 protein: CASSLWGNEQFF. The CDR3 DNA is TGTGCCAGCAGTTTATGGGGGAACGAGCAGTTCTTC.

In regard to this clonotype: Mismatch with germline at one junction end may stem from a read error. The chain couples TRBV28 to TRBJ2-1; tentative D call: TRBD2 (6 bases). Germline CDR1 reads MDHEN; CDR2 reads SYDVKM. This CDR3 is built from 17 residues. CDR3 region: CASSLGTFVFSYDEQFF. The CDR3 DNA reads TGTGCTAGCAGTTTAGGGACTTTTGTCTTCTCCTACGATGAGCAGTTCTTC.

This clonotype was seen more than once but under ten times. The V and J genes are TRBV29-1 and TRBJ2-7; 8 nucleotides agree with TRBD2. Germline V gives CDR1 SQVTM, CDR2 ANQGSEA. The CDR3 totals 14 residues. V was pared by 7 bases and J by 7 bases, with 15 bases of the junction left unmatched. Here the CDR3 reads CSAGLAGVPSEQYF. The CDR3 DNA sequence: TGCAGCGCCGGACTAGCAGGAGTGCCGAGTGAGCAGTACTTC.